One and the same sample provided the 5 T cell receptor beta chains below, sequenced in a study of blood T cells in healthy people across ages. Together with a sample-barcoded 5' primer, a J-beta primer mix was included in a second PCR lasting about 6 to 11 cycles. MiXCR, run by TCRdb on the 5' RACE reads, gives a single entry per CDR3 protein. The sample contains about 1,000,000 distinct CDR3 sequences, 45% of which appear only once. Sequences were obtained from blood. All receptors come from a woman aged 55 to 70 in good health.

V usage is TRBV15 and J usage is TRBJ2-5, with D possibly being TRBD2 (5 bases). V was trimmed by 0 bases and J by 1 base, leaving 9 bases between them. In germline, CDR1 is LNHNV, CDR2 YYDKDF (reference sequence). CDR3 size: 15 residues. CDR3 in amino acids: CATSREAGGQETQYF. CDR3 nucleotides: TGTGCCACCAGCAGAGAAGCCGGAGGCCAAGAGACCCAGTACTTC.

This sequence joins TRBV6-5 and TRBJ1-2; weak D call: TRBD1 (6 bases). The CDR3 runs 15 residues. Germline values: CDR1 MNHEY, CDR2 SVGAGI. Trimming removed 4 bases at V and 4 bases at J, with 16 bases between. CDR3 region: CASSSTGQGSYGYTF. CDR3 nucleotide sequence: TGTGCCAGCAGTTCCACAGGGCAAGGAAGCTATGGCTACACCTTC.

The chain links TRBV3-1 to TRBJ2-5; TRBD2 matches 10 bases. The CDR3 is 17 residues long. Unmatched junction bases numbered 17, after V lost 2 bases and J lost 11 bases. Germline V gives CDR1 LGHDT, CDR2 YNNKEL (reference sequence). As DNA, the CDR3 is TGTGCCAGCAGCCAAAAGTGGGGTGGGACTAGCGAGTGGGAGCAGTACTTC. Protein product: CASSQKWGGTSEWEQYF.

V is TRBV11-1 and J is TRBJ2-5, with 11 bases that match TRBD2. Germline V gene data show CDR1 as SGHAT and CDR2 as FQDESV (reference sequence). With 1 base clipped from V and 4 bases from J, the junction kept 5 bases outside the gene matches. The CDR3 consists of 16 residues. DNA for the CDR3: TGTGCCAGCAGCTTAGAGGGTAGCGGGAGGGCAGAGACCCAGTACTTC. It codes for CASSLEGSGRAETQYF. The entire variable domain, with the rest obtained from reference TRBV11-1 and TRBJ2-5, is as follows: EAEVAQSPRYKITEKSQAVAFWCDPISGHATLYWYRQILGQGPELLVQFQDESVVDDSQLPKDRFSAERLKGVDSTLKIQPAELGDSAMYLCASSLEGSGRAETQYFGPGTRLLVL.

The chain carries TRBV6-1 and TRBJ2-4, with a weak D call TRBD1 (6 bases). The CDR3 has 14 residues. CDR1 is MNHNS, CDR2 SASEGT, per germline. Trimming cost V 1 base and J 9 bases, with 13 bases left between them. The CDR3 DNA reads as TGTGCCAGCAGTGAAGGGCAGGGGTTAACCATTCAGTACTTC. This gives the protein CASSEGQGLTIQYF.